Each of the 26 T cell receptor beta chains below was sequenced from the same sample in a study of blood T cell repertoires in COVID-19. Clones were read by immunoSEQ multiplex PCR, and TCRdb kept only the in-frame ones, dropping some. The sample shows roughly 100,000 clones, around 87% of them seen only once. What was sequenced was peripheral blood. Receptor source: a human donor in a cohort sampled during active COVID-19.

The chain carries TRBV18 and TRBJ1-4; TRBD1 is a possible D gene (5 bases). V was trimmed by 1 base and J by 5 bases, leaving 14 bases between them. The CDR3 loop spans 16 amino acids. The germline V gene encodes CDR1 KGHSH and CDR2 LQKENI. CDR3 in DNA: TGTGCCAGCTCACCACTAGTACCCGGGGGGAATGAAAAACTGTTTTTT. It translates to CASSPLVPGGNEKLFF.

V gene TRBV19 combines with J gene TRBJ2-5, with 8 nucleotides matching TRBD2. The germline V gene encodes CDR1 LNHDA and CDR2 SQIVND (reference sequence). The ends lost 6 bases at V and 3 bases at J; junction bases unmatched: 9. The CDR3 has 15 residues. CDR3 sequence: CASSWVDSGEETQYF. The CDR3 region has the DNA TGTGCCAGTAGCTGGGTCGATAGCGGGGAAGAGACCCAGTACTTC.

The chain couples TRBV9 to TRBJ2-2; TRBD1 aligns across 7 bases. CDR3 length: 15 residues. V was clipped by 3 bases and J by 4 bases; unmatched bases: 6. In germline, CDR1 is SGDLS, CDR2 YYNGEE. CDR3 DNA sequence: TGTGCCAGCAGCGCGACAGGGCGATCCACCGGGGAGCTGTTTTTT. It specifies CASSATGRSTGELFF.

This clone was seen just once. The V and J genes are TRBV5-1 and TRBJ2-5; 7 bases are a match to TRBD1. Germline V gene sequence: CDR1 SGHRS, CDR2 YFSETQ. The CDR3 is 14 amino acids. The V gene end was trimmed by 4 bases and the J gene end by 2 bases; junction bases not matched to a gene: 5. The CDR3 here is CASSASDRQETQYF. CDR3 in DNA: TGCGCCAGCAGCGCCTCGGACAGGCAAGAGACCCAGTACTTC.

This chain uses TRBV15 with TRBJ1-4, with TRBD1 matching 12 bases. J lost 7 bases, V lost 3 bases, and 3 bases had no gene match. Germline V gene lookup returns CDR1 LNHNV and CDR2 YYDKDF (reference sequence). The length of the CDR3 is 15 residues. This CDR3 is CATSRGTGGTEKLFF. The CDR3 DNA sequence: TGTGCCACCAGCAGGGGGACAGGGGGCACTGAAAAACTGTTTTTT. Full variable domain (missing parts from reference TRBV15 and TRBJ1-4): DAMVIQNPRYQVTQFGKPVTLSCSQTLNHNVMYWYQQKSSQAPKLLFHYYDKDFNNEADTPDNFQSRRPNTSFCFLDIRSPGLGDTAMYLCATSRGTGGTEKLFFGSGTQLSVL.

The chain is built from TRBV19 and TRBJ2-2, with D possibly being TRBD2 (5 bases). The CDR3 has 14 residues. Germline-derived CDR1 and CDR2 are LNHDA and SQIVND (reference sequence). Trimming removed 1 base at V and 4 bases at J, with 7 bases between. This chain's CDR3 is CASSIGLATGELFF. The CDR3 coding sequence is TGTGCCAGTAGTATAGGGCTAGCCACCGGGGAGCTGTTTTTT.

The V call is TRBV3-1 (or the pseudogene TRBV3-2), the J call TRBJ1-4; 8 nucleotides match TRBD1. Germline V CDR1 and CDR2: LGHDT, YNNKEL (reference sequence). The CDR3 runs 15 residues. J gave up 4 bases and V 4 bases, and 5 bases lay outside the gene matches. The DNA for the CDR3 is TGTGCCAGCAGCCCAGTGGACAGGGTTAATGAAAAACTGTTTTTT. It codes for CASSPVDRVNEKLFF.

The V call is TRBV29-1, the J call TRBJ1-1, with 12 bases identical to TRBD1. V shed 7 bases, J shed 4 bases, and the junction held 22 bases outside the gene matches. CDR1 is SQVTM and CDR2 is ANQGSEA in the germline V gene. The CDR3 spans 19 residues. The CDR3 spells CSGVSRDRGRGAKGTEAFF. CDR3 DNA sequence: TGCAGCGGAGTGTCCCGGGACAGGGGGCGGGGGGCCAAAGGCACTGAAGCTTTCTTT.

The rearrangement uses TRBV7-3 and TRBJ2-5, with unresolved D. Per germline, CDR1 SGHTA and CDR2 FQGTGA. Trimming shortened V by 5 bases and J by 6 bases, and 13 bases separated the two germline ends. This CDR3 region has 13 residues. CDR3: CASSPGERQTQYF. CDR3 bases: TGTGCCAGCAGCCCCGGAGAGCGACAGACCCAGTACTTC.

The chain uses TRBV12-3 or TRBV12-4 and TRBJ1-5; 8 nucleotides align to TRBD1. With V trimmed by 5 bases and J by 6 bases, 3 bases remained unmatched. The CDR3 sequence is 13 residues long. The CDR3 DNA reads as TGTGCCAGCAGTATCAGGGGGCCTCAGCCCCAGCATTTT. This codes for CASSIRGPQPQHF.

This sequence joins TRBV6-2 or TRBV6-3 and TRBJ1-6, with 9 nucleotides matching TRBD1. The CDR3 contains 17 residues. Germline trimming cut 0 bases from V and 2 bases from J; bases unmatched to any gene: 2. From germline, CDR1 is MNHEY and CDR2 SVGEGT. The CDR3 nucleotides are TGTGCCAGCAGTTACTCCGGGACAGGGCCCTATAATTCACCCCTCCACTTT. This sequence encodes CASSYSGTGPYNSPLHF.

In DNA form, the CDR3 reads TGTGCCACCAGTGAGCTACGGGGTGGCACAGATACGCAGTATTTT. This sequence encodes CATSELRGGTDTQYF. The rearrangement uses TRBV24-1 and TRBJ2-3, with D perhaps TRBD2 (5 bases). Germline-derived CDR1 and CDR2 are KGHDR and SFDVKD. CDR3 length equals 15 residues. V dropped 4 bases and J dropped 1 base, with 11 bases sitting between them.

This clone was found once. This chain uses TRBV3-1 (or the pseudogene TRBV3-2) with TRBJ2-1; 9 nucleotides align to TRBD1. The CDR3 sequence is 16 residues long. V shed 4 bases and J 2 bases; nucleotides not matched to a gene: 6. Germline-derived CDR1 and CDR2 are LGHDT and YNNKEL (reference sequence). The CDR3: CASSPPRTGAYNEQFF. CDR3 nucleotide sequence: TGTGCCAGCAGCCCGCCGCGGACAGGGGCCTACAATGAGCAGTTCTTC.

CDR3 in DNA: TGTGCCAGCAGCTTAACGCCTACAGGGCCCAACACTGAAGCTTTCTTT. It codes for CASSLTPTGPNTEAFF. The chain is built from TRBV7-9 and TRBJ1-1; D is possibly TRBD1 (6 bases). Germline-derived CDR1 and CDR2 are SEHNR and FQNEAQ (reference sequence). The CDR3 runs 16 residues. Trimming removed 2 bases at V and 2 bases at J, with 15 bases between. The variable domain in full, with the rest retrieved from reference TRBV7-9 and TRBJ1-1, is DTGVSQNPRHKITKRGQNVTFRCDPISEHNRLYWYRQTLGQGPEFLTYFQNEAQLEKSRLLSDRFSAERPKGSFSTLEIQRTEQGDSAMYLCASSLTPTGPNTEAFFGQGTRLTVV.

This clone is a singleton in its sample. The chain carries TRBV6-1 and TRBJ2-7, with 8 nucleotides matching TRBD1. The J segment lost 3 bases and the V segment lost 0 bases, leaving 7 bases of the junction unmatched. The CDR3 loop spans 16 amino acids. Germline CDR1 and CDR2: MNHNS and SASEGT. The CDR3 sequence is CASSEAGRGRSYEQYF. The CDR3 nucleotides are TGTGCCAGCAGTGAAGCTGGCAGGGGGCGCAGCTACGAGCAGTACTTC.

This clone has only a few counts. The chain couples TRBV19 to TRBJ1-5; D call uncertain. CDR1 is LNHDA, CDR2 SQIVND, per germline (reference sequence). V lost 2 bases and J 7 bases, leaving 9 bases between the germline ends. The CDR3 consists of 13 residues. The CDR3 loop is CASSIIPGQPQHF. The CDR3 region has the DNA TGTGCCAGTAGTATAATACCGGGACAGCCCCAGCATTTT.

This chain links TRBV12-3 or TRBV12-4 with TRBJ2-7; no definite D call. The CDR3 contains 13 residues. Between the trimmed V and J ends, which lost 3 bases and 3 bases, there was a span of 9 bases. The CDR3 coding sequence is TGTGCCAGCAGTTTTACAGAAATCTACGAGCAGTACTTC. Protein product: CASSFTEIYEQYF.

V usage is TRBV27 and J usage is TRBJ2-3; TRBD2 aligns across 7 bases. CDR1 MNHEY and CDR2 SMNVEV come from the germline V gene (reference sequence). This CDR3 is built from 16 residues. The trim removed 2 bases at V and 9 bases at J, leaving 14 bases unmatched. The CDR3 DNA is TGTGCCAGCAGTTTAACGGGGGAGTGGCGGGGGTTAACGCAGTATTTT. Translating it yields CASSLTGEWRGLTQYF.

The chain recombines TRBV9 with TRBJ1-4; the D gene is possibly TRBD1 (5 bases). CDR1 is SGDLS and CDR2 is YYNGEE in the germline V gene. This CDR3 contains 15 residues. V was clipped by 2 bases and J by 1 base, with 9 bases between them. CDR3 amino acids: CASSVEGRTNEKLFF. The CDR3 DNA reads as TGTGCCAGCAGCGTGGAGGGGCGAACTAATGAAAAACTGTTTTTT.

This clone was seen just once. This chain uses TRBV5-5 with TRBJ2-1; 11 nucleotides agree with TRBD2. Germline lookup yields CDR1 SGHKS and CDR2 YYEKEE (reference sequence). The CDR3 has 16 residues. Trimming cost V 1 base and J 3 bases; bases outside gene matches: 3. The CDR3 nucleotides read TGTGCCAGCAGCTTGCTAGCGGGGGGCCTCTACAATGAGCAGTTCTTC. It translates to CASSLLAGGLYNEQFF.

This sequence joins TRBV29-1 and TRBJ1-2; 7 bases are a match to TRBD1. V was clipped by 6 bases and J by 2 bases; unmatched bases: 6. From germline, CDR1 is SQVTM and CDR2 ANQGSEA. The CDR3 covers 13 residues. Here the CDR3 reads CSVDPDRNYGYTF. The CDR3 bases are TGCAGCGTGGACCCGGACAGGAACTATGGCTACACCTTC.

The genes are TRBV9 and TRBJ1-2; D uncertain. The CDR3 loop spans 13 amino acids. Germline loops: CDR1 SGDLS, CDR2 YYNGEE. Trimming stripped 5 bases from V and 2 bases from J, with 10 bases between. The CDR3 loop reads CASSRGHNYGYTF. Written as DNA, the CDR3 is TGTGCCAGCAGTCGCGGTCACAACTATGGCTACACCTTC.

The rearrangement joins TRBV6-2 or TRBV6-3 to TRBJ1-2; 7 bases match TRBD1. This CDR3 has 12 amino acids. With V trimmed by 6 bases and J by 8 bases, 6 bases remained unmatched. CDR1 MNHEY and CDR2 SVGEGT come from the germline V gene. The DNA of the CDR3 is TGTGCCAGCAGCGACAGGGAGAGCGGCTACACCTTC. This encodes CASSDRESGYTF.

The chain combines TRBV7-9 with TRBJ2-7; no definite D call. With 0 bases removed from V and 4 bases from J, the gap between germline ends came to 10 bases. Germline CDR1 SEHNR, CDR2 FQNEAQ (reference sequence). This CDR3 has 14 amino acids. The CDR3 spells CASSLAPSPYEQYF. CDR3 nucleotides: TGTGCCAGCAGCTTAGCCCCCTCCCCGTACGAGCAGTACTTC.

The chain combines TRBV28 with TRBJ1-2; no clear D gene. The CDR3 totals 11 residues. V shed 8 bases and J shed 1 base, with 5 bases lying between them. CDR1 MDHEN and CDR2 SYDVKM come from the germline V gene. CDR3 coding DNA: TGTGCCAGCGGCATTAACTATGGCTACACCTTC. Encoded protein: CASGINYGYTF.

In nucleotides, the CDR3 is TGTGCCAGCAGTGGGGCAGGGGGAAATCAGCCCCAGCATTTT. Encoded protein: CASSGAGGNQPQHF. The chain uses TRBV25-1 and TRBJ1-5, with TRBD1 identical over 7 bases. Germline trimming cut 4 bases from V and 4 bases from J; bases unmatched to any gene: 4. The germline gives CDR1 MGHDK, CDR2 SYGVNS. This CDR3 is 14 amino acids long.